This T cell receptor beta chain is from a study of prognosis after radiotherapy for stage I lung cancer. Study as a whole: Over 12 cases involved newly diagnosed primary stage I lung tumors, and a few involved oligometastatic NSCLC subsequent to surgical resection of the primary tumor.

General study findings and limits: Post-treatment Shannon entropy following stereotactic body radiation therapy was lower among patients who developed distant metastases.

The CDR3 has 16 residues. Trimming took off 4 bases at V and 9 bases at J, with 22 bases between the two ends. Per the germline V gene, CDR1 is MNHEY and CDR2 is SVGAGI. In regard to this clonotype: Its matching antigen is unknown.

Two-round multiplex PCR on genomic DNA was the method by which TCR beta CDR3 was amplified. For every TRBV and TRBJ gene, a specific primer was used in first-round PCR. MiXCR, applied by TCRdb to the multiplex PCR reads, yields one record per CDR3 protein. Altogether approximately 11,000 distinct CDR3 sequences are present, approximately 53% being singletons, with the ten largest covering around 7%. The chain links TRBV6-5 to TRBJ2-1; possibly TRBD2 for D (5 bases). The origin of this receptor is a donor aged 50 or older with non-small cell lung cancer. The sequencing here drew on PBMCs, taken before or after stereotactic body radiation therapy (not recorded which). In nucleotides, the CDR3 is TGTGCCAGCAGTTTCCTGGTAGAGGGAGTTAAAACTGAGCAGTTCTTC. It encodes CASSFLVEGVKTEQFF.